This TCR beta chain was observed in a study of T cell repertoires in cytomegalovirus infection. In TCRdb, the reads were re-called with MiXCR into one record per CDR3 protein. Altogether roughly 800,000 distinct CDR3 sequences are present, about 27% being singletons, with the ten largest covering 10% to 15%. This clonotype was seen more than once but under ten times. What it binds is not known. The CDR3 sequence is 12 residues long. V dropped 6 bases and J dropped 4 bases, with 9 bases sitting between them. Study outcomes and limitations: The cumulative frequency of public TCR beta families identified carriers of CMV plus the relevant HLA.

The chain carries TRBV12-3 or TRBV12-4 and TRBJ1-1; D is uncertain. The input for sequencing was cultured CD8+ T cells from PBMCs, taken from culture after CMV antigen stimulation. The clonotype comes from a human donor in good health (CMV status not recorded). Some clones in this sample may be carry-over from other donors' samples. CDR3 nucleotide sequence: TGTGCCAGCAGCCACCTGGGCACTGAAGCTTTCTTT. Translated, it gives CASSHLGTEAFF.